This T cell receptor (beta chain) was recovered during a study of blood T cell repertoires in COVID-19. Per the study methods: Estimation of nucleated cell counts relied on the amplification of reference gene primers. Method: immunoSEQ multiplex PCR; TCRdb's copy keeps in-frame clones and lacks some. V, J and clone size are those of that table, while D and trimming were read from the DNA. This repertoire shows about 200,000 clones, 70% to 85% found once; its top ten account for 6.5% to 7%. The CDR3 consists of 15 residues. The V and J ends lost 0 bases and 2 bases respectively, with 11 bases between them. Germline assignment: CDR1 SEHNR and CDR2 FQNEAQ (reference sequence).

V gene TRBV7-9 combines with J gene TRBJ2-7, with D possibly TRBD1 on 6 matching bases. The source is a human donor with acute or convalescent COVID-19. The donor label of this sample is uncertain. The sample taken for sequencing was peripheral blood. Here the CDR3 DNA reads TGTGCCAGCAGCTTAGCGTGGGCAGGGGCCTACGAGCAGTACTTC. Its translation: CASSLAWAGAYEQYF.